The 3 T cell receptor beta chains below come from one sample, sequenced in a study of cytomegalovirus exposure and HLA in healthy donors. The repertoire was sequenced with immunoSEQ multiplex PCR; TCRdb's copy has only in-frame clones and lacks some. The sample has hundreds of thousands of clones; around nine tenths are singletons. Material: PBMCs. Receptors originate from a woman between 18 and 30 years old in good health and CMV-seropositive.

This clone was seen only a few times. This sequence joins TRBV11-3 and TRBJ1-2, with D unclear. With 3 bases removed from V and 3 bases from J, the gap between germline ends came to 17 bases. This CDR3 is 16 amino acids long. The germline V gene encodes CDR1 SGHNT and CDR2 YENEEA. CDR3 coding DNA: TGTGCCAGCAGCTTGAGGTGGTTTGGTGATGACTATGGCTACACCTTC. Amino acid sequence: CASSLRWFGDDYGYTF.

In DNA form, the CDR3 reads TGTGCCAGCAGGGACATACTCTATGGCTACACCTTC. Protein: CASRDILYGYTF. The chain has TRBV6-6 and TRBJ1-2, with D possibly being TRBD1 (5 bases). Deletions cut 6 bases from V and 4 bases from J, with 9 bases between. The germline V gene encodes CDR1 MNHNY and CDR2 SVGAGI (reference sequence). The CDR3 covers 12 residues.

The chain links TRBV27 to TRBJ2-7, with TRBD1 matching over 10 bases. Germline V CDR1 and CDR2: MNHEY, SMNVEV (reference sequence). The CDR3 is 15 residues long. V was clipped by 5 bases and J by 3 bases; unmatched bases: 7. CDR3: CASSRTGTGDYEQYF. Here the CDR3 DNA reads TGTGCCAGCAGTCGTACCGGGACAGGGGACTACGAGCAGTACTTC.